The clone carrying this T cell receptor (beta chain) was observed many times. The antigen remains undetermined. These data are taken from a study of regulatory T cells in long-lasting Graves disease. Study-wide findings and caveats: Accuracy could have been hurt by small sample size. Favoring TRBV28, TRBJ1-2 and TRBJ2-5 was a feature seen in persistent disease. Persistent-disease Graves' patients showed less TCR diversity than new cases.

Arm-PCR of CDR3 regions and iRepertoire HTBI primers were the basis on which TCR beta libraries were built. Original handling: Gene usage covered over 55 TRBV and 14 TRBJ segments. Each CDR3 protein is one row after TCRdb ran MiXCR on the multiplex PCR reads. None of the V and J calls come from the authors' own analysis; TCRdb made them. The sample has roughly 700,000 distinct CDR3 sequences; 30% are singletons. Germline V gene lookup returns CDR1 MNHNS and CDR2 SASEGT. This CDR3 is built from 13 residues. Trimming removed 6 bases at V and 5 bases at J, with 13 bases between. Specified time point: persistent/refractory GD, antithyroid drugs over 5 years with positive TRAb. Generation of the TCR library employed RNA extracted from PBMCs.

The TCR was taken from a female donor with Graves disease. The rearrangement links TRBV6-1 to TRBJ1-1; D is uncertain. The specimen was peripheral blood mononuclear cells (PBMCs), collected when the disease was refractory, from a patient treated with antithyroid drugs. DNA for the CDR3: TGTGCCAGCAGCCAGGCGCTAGCGACTGAAGCTTTCTTT. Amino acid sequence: CASSQALATEAFF.